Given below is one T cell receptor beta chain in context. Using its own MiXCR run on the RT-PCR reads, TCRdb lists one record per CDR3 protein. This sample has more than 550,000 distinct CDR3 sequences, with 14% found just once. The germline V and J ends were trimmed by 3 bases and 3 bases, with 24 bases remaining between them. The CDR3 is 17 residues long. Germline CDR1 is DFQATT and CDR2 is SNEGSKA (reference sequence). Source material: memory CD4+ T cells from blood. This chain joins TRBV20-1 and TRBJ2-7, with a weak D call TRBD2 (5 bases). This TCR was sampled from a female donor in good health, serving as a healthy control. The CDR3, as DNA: TGCAGTGCTAGTGAGACGGGGAGACACCTCTCGGGCTACGAGCAGTACTTC. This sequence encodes CSASETGRHLSGYEQYF.